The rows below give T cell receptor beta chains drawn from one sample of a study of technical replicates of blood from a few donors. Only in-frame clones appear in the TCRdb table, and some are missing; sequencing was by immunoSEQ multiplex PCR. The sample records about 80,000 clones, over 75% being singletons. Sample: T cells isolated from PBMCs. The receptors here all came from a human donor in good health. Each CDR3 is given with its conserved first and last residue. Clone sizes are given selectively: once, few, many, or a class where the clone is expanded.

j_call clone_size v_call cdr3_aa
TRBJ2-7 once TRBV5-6 CASSPGPGIVYEQYF
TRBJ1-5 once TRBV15 CATSREGQGGIMPQHF
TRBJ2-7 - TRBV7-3 CASSSQTGTEQYF
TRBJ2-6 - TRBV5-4 CASSWSSGANVLTF
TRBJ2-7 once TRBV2 CASSERLEGRYF
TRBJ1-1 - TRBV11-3 CASSLNRGPEAFF
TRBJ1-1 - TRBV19 CASSLRRGNTEAFF
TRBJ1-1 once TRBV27 CASSLSWRNTEAFF
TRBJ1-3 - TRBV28 CASTLTGAPSGNTIYF
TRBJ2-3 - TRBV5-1 CASSLRLEREVPDTQYF
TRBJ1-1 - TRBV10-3 CAISVDRGQDTEAFF
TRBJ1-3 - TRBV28 CASSVKFSWLLNTIYF
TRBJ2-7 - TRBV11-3 CASSLVVLEDEQYF
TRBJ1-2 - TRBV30 CAWSVQYGYTF
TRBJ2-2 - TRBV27 CASSFGHSDAGELFF
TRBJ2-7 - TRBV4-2 CASSQDGTGGYEQYF
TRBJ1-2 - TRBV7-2 CASSLAAGDGYTF
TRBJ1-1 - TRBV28 CASSSQEWTEAFF
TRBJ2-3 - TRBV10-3 CAISERLAGVADTQYF
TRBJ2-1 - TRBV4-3 CASSQTGINEQFF
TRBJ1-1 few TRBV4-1 CASSQRGPEAFF
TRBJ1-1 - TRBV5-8 CASSLGQGLNTEAFF
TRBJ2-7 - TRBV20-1 CSASGQGAHYF
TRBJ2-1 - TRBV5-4 CASTPGNLQGNEQFF
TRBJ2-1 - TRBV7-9 CASSPTTIIGNEQFF
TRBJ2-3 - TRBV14 CASSLFPGSDTQYF